What follows are 30 T cell receptor beta chains derived from one specimen sequenced in a study of beta chain features in type 1 diabetes. As every portion of the isolated RNA was reverse transcribed, the sequencing read expressed TCRB transcripts. The method was immunoSEQ multiplex PCR; TCRdb's version includes in-frame clones alone and lacks a portion of them. This table has about 930,000 clones, 17% appearing once. Sequenced material: naive CD4+ T cells from blood. Source of these receptors: a woman aged 18-29 years in good health.

DNA for the CDR3: TGTGCCAGCAGTCTGTACCGAGATGGCTACACCTTC. Protein product: CASSLYRDGYTF. The V and J genes are TRBV28 and TRBJ1-2; no clear D. The CDR3 covers 12 residues. Looked up from germline, CDR1 is MDHEN and CDR2 is SYDVKM. V was pared by 5 bases and J by 6 bases, with 10 bases between.

The chain uses TRBV7-3 and TRBJ2-2; possible D gene TRBD2, 6 bases. This CDR3 contains 15 residues. The ends were cut back, 3 bases at V and 4 bases at J, with 12 bases in the middle. Germline CDR1 and CDR2: SGHTA and FQGTGA. CDR3 bases: TGTGCCAGCAGCTTGGGGATGCGGGGCACCGGGGAGCTGTTTTTT. It encodes CASSLGMRGTGELFF. Using reference TRBV7-3 and TRBJ2-2 for the parts outside the CDR3, the full variable domain is GAGVSQTPSNKVTEKGKYVELRCDPISGHTALYWYRQSLGQGPEFLIYFQGTGAADDSGLPNDRFFAVRPEGSVSTLKIQRTERGDSAVYLCASSLGMRGTGELFFGEGSRLTVL.

This clone was detected only a few times. The chain combines TRBV5-6 with TRBJ2-6, with D unresolved. The CDR3 consists of 16 residues. Germline V CDR1 and CDR2: SGHDT, YYEEEE. Trimming removed 0 bases at V and 1 base at J, with 8 bases between. The CDR3 loop reads CASSLVGYSGANVLTF. The DNA of the CDR3 is TGTGCCAGCAGCTTGGTTGGTTATTCTGGGGCCAACGTCCTGACTTTC.

With regard to this clone: This sample also contains other DNA sequences that code for the same CDR3. The V and J genes are TRBV10-3 and TRBJ1-5; the D gene is possibly TRBD1 (6 bases). The CDR3 is 14 residues long. The germline CDR1 and CDR2 sequences are ENHRY and SYGVKD. V was cut by 3 bases and J by 1 base, with 7 bases left in between. The CDR3: CAISDGQSNQPQHF. The CDR3 DNA reads as TGTGCCATCAGTGATGGACAGAGCAATCAGCCCCAGCATTTT.

This clone was detected only a few times. This sample includes further DNA sequences coding for the same CDR3. This chain links TRBV7-2 with TRBJ2-1; D is ambiguous. The CDR3 consists of 14 residues. The germline gives CDR1 SGHTA, CDR2 FQGNSA. V lost 3 bases to trimming and J lost 4 bases, with 10 bases between them. The CDR3 nucleotides read TGTGCCAGCAGCTTCGGGTCCGGTTACAATGAGCAGTTCTTC. Amino acid sequence: CASSFGSGYNEQFF.

Here the CDR3 reads CASSPEDNIGQPQHF. The DNA of the CDR3 is TGTGCCAGCTCACCGGAGGACAATATAGGCCAGCCCCAGCATTTT. This chain connects TRBV18 to TRBJ1-5, with a tentative D call TRBD1 (5 bases). The V gene's germline CDR1 is KGHSH and CDR2 LQKENI. The CDR3 has 15 residues. Trimming left V 3 bases short and J 7 bases short, with 16 bases between.

The V gene is TRBV7-9, the J gene TRBJ2-5; D not certain. CDR1 and CDR2 from the germline V gene are SEHNR and FQNEAQ (reference sequence). The V gene lost 1 base and the J gene lost 2 bases, with 8 bases spanning the gap. This CDR3 comprises 14 residues. CDR3 nucleotides: TGTGCCAGCAGCTTAGGACTGACACAAGAGACCCAGTACTTC. Its protein product is CASSLGLTQETQYF.

This chain uses TRBV19 with TRBJ2-3; 12 nucleotides line up with TRBD1. Trimming removed 5 bases from V and 7 bases from J; junction bases left unmatched: 7. CDR3 length equals 15 residues. Germline-derived CDR1 and CDR2 are LNHDA and SQIVND (reference sequence). As DNA, the CDR3 is TGTGCCAGTAGTCAACCGGGACAGGGGGCGTATACGCAGTATTTT. It yields the protein CASSQPGQGAYTQYF.

This clone was seen only a few times. In nucleotides, the CDR3 is TGTGCCAGCAGCCCCCGGACAGTCAACTCTGGAAACACCATATATTTT. Protein sequence: CASSPRTVNSGNTIYF. V and J are TRBV7-9 and TRBJ1-3, with D perhaps TRBD1 (6 bases). Per germline, CDR1 SEHNR and CDR2 FQNEAQ (reference sequence). The CDR3 length is 16 residues. The V end was cut by 5 bases, the J end by 0 bases, with 14 bases between.

This clone was seen repeatedly, ten times or more. The V gene is TRBV10-3, the J gene TRBJ2-4; D not certain. The CDR3 contains 16 residues. Deletions cut 0 bases from V and 0 bases from J, with 9 bases between. Germline V lookup: CDR1 ENHRY, CDR2 SYGVKD. For the CDR3, the DNA is TGTGCCATCAGTGAGTCGGTCGACTTAGCCAAAAACATTCAGTACTTC. Translated: CAISESVDLAKNIQYF.

This sequence joins TRBV7-2 and TRBJ2-1; possible D gene TRBD2, 6 bases. Germline V lookup: CDR1 SGHTA, CDR2 FQGNSA. This CDR3 has 16 amino acids. The ends were cut back, 1 base at V and 4 bases at J, with 14 bases in the middle. This chain's CDR3 is CASSLGGLRTYNEQFF. The CDR3 DNA sequence: TGTGCCAGCAGCTTAGGGGGACTCAGGACGTACAATGAGCAGTTCTTC.

This clone was seen only a few times. The V gene is TRBV7-9, the J gene TRBJ2-2, with 13 bases lining up with TRBD2. The V gene's germline CDR1 is SEHNR and CDR2 FQNEAQ (reference sequence). CDR3 size: 17 residues. Trimming removed 5 bases from V and 5 bases from J; junction bases left unmatched: 8. CDR3 in amino acids: CASSLGLAGEGTGELFF. The CDR3, as DNA: TGTGCCAGCAGCCTTGGACTAGCGGGAGAAGGTACCGGGGAGCTGTTTTTT.

The chain is built from TRBV4-2 and TRBJ2-1; 7 bases match TRBD2. This CDR3 region has 14 residues. Germline trimming cut 1 base from V and 8 bases from J; bases unmatched to any gene: 5. Germline V lookup: CDR1 LGHNA, CDR2 YNFKEQ. CDR3: CASSQGREFYEQFF. The CDR3 DNA reads as TGTGCCAGCAGCCAAGGGCGGGAGTTCTATGAGCAGTTCTTC.

The V and J genes are TRBV18 and TRBJ2-5; D might be TRBD2 (6 bases). Germline loops: CDR1 KGHSH, CDR2 LQKENI. There are 14 residues in the CDR3. Trimming cost V 0 bases and J 5 bases, with 10 bases left between them. CDR3 in DNA: TGTGCCAGCTCACCACCGACTAGAGGGGAGACCCAGTACTTC. Translation: CASSPPTRGETQYF.

The rearrangement links TRBV11-3 to TRBJ2-1; TRBD2 agrees at 7 bases. The germline V gene encodes CDR1 SGHNT and CDR2 YENEEA. The CDR3 consists of 14 residues. Trimming took 5 bases from V and 9 from J; bases not matched to a gene: 10. Here the CDR3 DNA reads TGTGCCAGCAGCCCGACTAGCCGGTTCACTGAGCAGTTCTTC. Amino acid sequence: CASSPTSRFTEQFF.

The chain combines TRBV11-2 with TRBJ2-1; a possible D gene is TRBD1 (6 bases). V dropped 5 bases and J dropped 6 bases, with 14 bases sitting between them. This CDR3 region has 14 residues. Germline-derived CDR1 and CDR2 are SGHAT and FQNNGV. The DNA for the CDR3 is TGTGCCAGCAGCCCTAATTGGGGGCCCAATGAGCAGTTCTTC. Its translation is CASSPNWGPNEQFF.

This clone was counted a few times. V usage is TRBV4-3 and J usage is TRBJ2-3; D is perhaps TRBD2 (5 bases). The CDR3 has 16 residues. CDR1 and CDR2 (germline): LGHNA, YSLEER. V lost 1 base and J 5 bases, leaving 16 bases between the germline ends. The CDR3 region is CASSQVHLGAIDTQYF. In DNA form, the CDR3 reads TGCGCCAGCAGCCAAGTACATTTGGGAGCGATAGATACGCAGTATTTT.

The rearrangement links TRBV7-2 to TRBJ2-7; 10 bases match TRBD2. The CDR3 covers 15 residues. The germline gives CDR1 SGHTA, CDR2 FQGNSA. Trimming at V came to 1 base and at J to 2 bases, leaving 2 bases not matched to a gene. CDR3 coding DNA: TGTGCCAGCAGCTTAGTTCTAGCGGGAGCCTACGAGCAGTACTTC. Translation: CASSLVLAGAYEQYF.

This clone was recorded a few times. The CDR3 protein is CASRGGGDTQYF. CDR3 bases: TGTGCCAGCAGGGGAGGAGGGGATACGCAGTATTTT. The V gene is TRBV2, the J gene TRBJ2-3, with D perhaps matching TRBD2 (6 bases). Trimming removed 6 bases from V and 6 bases from J, with 10 bases in between. CDR3 length equals 12 residues. CDR1 is SNHLY and CDR2 is FYNNEI in the germline V gene.

The gene calls are TRBV2 and TRBJ2-7, with D perhaps TRBD1 (7 bases). V was shortened by 8 bases and J by 6 bases, with 20 bases between the two germline ends. CDR1 is SNHLY, CDR2 FYNNEI, per germline. The CDR3 has 14 amino acids. The CDR3: CASFLARQGGEQYF. In DNA form, the CDR3 reads TGTGCCAGCTTCCTGGCCCGTCAGGGGGGCGAGCAGTACTTC. Combining the CDR3 with reference TRBV2 and TRBJ2-7 gives the whole variable domain EPEVTQTPSHQVTQMGQEVILRCVPISNHLYFYWYRQILGQKVEFLVSFYNNEISEKSEIFDDQFSVERPDGSNFTLKIRSTKLEDSAMYFCASFLARQGGEQYFGPGTRLTVT.

This chain joins TRBV7-2 and TRBJ2-2; unclear D gene. The ends were cut back, 2 bases at V and 6 bases at J, with 7 bases in the middle. CDR1 is SGHTA and CDR2 is FQGNSA in the germline V gene. The length of the CDR3 is 13 residues. The CDR3 loop reads CASSLLIAGELFF. DNA of the CDR3: TGTGCCAGCAGCTTATTGATAGCCGGGGAGCTGTTTTTT. Full variable domain (outside the CDR3, taken from reference TRBV7-2 and TRBJ2-2): GAGVSQSPSNKVTEKGKDVELRCDPISGHTALYWYRQSLGQGLEFLIYFQGNSAPDKSGLPSDRFSAERTGGSVSTLTIQRTQQEDSAVYLCASSLLIAGELFFGEGSRLTVL.

This clone was observed many times. CDR3 coding DNA: TGTGCTAGTGGCTCCCTCGGTGGGAACGGGGAGCTGTTTTTT. This gives the protein CASGSLGGNGELFF. This chain uses TRBV12-5 with TRBJ2-2; D remains ambiguous. CDR3 size: 14 residues. V lost 6 bases and J lost 7, with 15 bases in between. The germline gives CDR1 LGHNT, CDR2 FRNRAP.

This clone occurred a few times. The CDR3 nucleotides are TGTGCCAGCAGCCTGTGGACAGGGGGGTACACAGATACGCAGTATTTT. This gives the protein CASSLWTGGYTDTQYF. The chain couples TRBV7-9 to TRBJ2-3; 10 bases agree with TRBD1. This CDR3 has 16 amino acids. Germline V CDR1 and CDR2: SEHNR, FQNEAQ (reference sequence). Trimming removed 5 bases from V and 2 bases from J; junction bases left unmatched: 7.

The chain recombines TRBV15 with TRBJ1-4, with TRBD1 identical over 8 bases. V dropped 0 bases and J dropped 1; count of bases not matched to a gene: 4. Germline assignment: CDR1 LNHNV and CDR2 YYDKDF (reference sequence). There are 17 residues in the CDR3. The DNA for the CDR3 is TGTGCCACCAGCAGAGACAGGGGGCATCGAACTAATGAAAAACTGTTTTTT. Translation gives CATSRDRGHRTNEKLFF. Looking up the rest from reference TRBV15 and TRBJ1-4 gives the full variable domain: DAMVIQNPRYQVTQFGKPVTLSCSQTLNHNVMYWYQQKSSQAPKLLFHYYDKDFNNEADTPDNFQSRRPNTSFCFLDIRSPGLGDTAMYLCATSRDRGHRTNEKLFFGSGTQLSVL.

This clone was seen a few times. Other DNA sequences from this sample encode an identical CDR3 as well. The rearrangement links TRBV5-1 to TRBJ2-1, with TRBD2 matching over 8 bases. The V gene's germline CDR1 is SGHRS and CDR2 YFSETQ. The CDR3 is 13 amino acids. Losses at the gene ends were 5 bases for V and 6 bases for J; bases not matched to a gene: 4. The CDR3 protein is CASSPGLANEQFF. CDR3 coding DNA: TGCGCCAGCAGTCCCGGACTAGCCAATGAGCAGTTCTTC.

With regard to this clone: Additional DNA sequences in this sample encode the identical CDR3. V and J are TRBV28 and TRBJ2-5; D is unresolved. The CDR3 has 14 residues. Trimming removed 3 bases at V and 2 bases at J, with 10 bases between. CDR1 and CDR2 (germline): MDHEN, SYDVKM. This chain's CDR3 is CASSLSGVQETQYF. For the CDR3, the DNA is TGTGCCAGCAGTTTGTCTGGCGTTCAAGAGACCCAGTACTTC.

As to this clone: This sample includes further DNA sequences coding for the same CDR3. The V call is TRBV5-1, the J call TRBJ2-5; 12 positions match TRBD2. In germline, CDR1 is SGHRS, CDR2 YFSETQ. This CDR3 has 16 amino acids. V gave up 0 bases and J gave up 5 bases; unmatched junction bases: 5. The CDR3 DNA reads TGCGCCAGCAGCTTGGGACTAGCGGGAGTCGCGGAGACCCAGTACTTC. Translating gives CASSLGLAGVAETQYF.

This clone has a handful of counts. The rearrangement joins TRBV7-8 to TRBJ2-1; D unresolved. V lost 1 base, J lost 1 base, and 8 bases lay in between. This CDR3 has 15 amino acids. The germline V gene has CDR1 SGHVS and CDR2 FQNEAQ. DNA of the CDR3: TGTGCCAGCAGCTTAGTCCGACATTCCTACAATGAGCAGTTCTTC. It encodes CASSLVRHSYNEQFF.

The chain has TRBV15 and TRBJ2-1; perhaps D is TRBD1 or TRBD2 (5 bases each). The CDR3 totals 18 residues. Trimming left V 1 base short and J 3 bases short, with 19 bases between. Per the germline V gene, CDR1 is LNHNV and CDR2 is YYDKDF (reference sequence). DNA of the CDR3: TGTGCCACCAGCAGAGGTAGTTGGGGGACCCTGAGCTACAATGAGCAGTTCTTC. Translation gives CATSRGSWGTLSYNEQFF. Full variable domain (remainder filled in from reference TRBV15 and TRBJ2-1): DAMVIQNPRYQVTQFGKPVTLSCSQTLNHNVMYWYQQKSSQAPKLLFHYYDKDFNNEADTPDNFQSRRPNTSFCFLDIRSPGLGDTAMYLCATSRGSWGTLSYNEQFFGPGTRLTVL.

This clone was found a few times. V gene TRBV2 combines with J gene TRBJ1-1; D not certain. Germline V gene data show CDR1 as SNHLY and CDR2 as FYNNEI. This CDR3 region has 11 residues. V was pared by 5 bases and J by 5 bases, with 6 bases between. The DNA of the CDR3 is TGTGCCAGCAGTAGGCTGACTGAAGCTTTCTTT. Translated: CASSRLTEAFF.